This TCR beta chain originates from a study of early T cells in non-severe SARS-CoV-2 infection. Study background: Alpha and beta chains were unpaired, from unsorted whole-blood bulk RNA.

Unique molecular identifiers tagged individual cDNA molecules. TCRdb re-derived calls from the 5' RACE reads in MiXCR, one entry per CDR3 protein. The table includes around 86,000 distinct CDR3 sequences, 14% to 15% detected once. Findings of the study overall: The study's VDJdb matching favored anti-spike CD8 responses and missed private and CD4 specificities.

Germline trimming cut 10 bases from V and 2 bases from J; bases unmatched to any gene: 12. Germline V gives CDR1 SGHTA, CDR2 FQGNSA. CDR3 size: 15 residues. Concerning this clonotype itself: What it binds is not known.

The sequencing input was whole blood. This TCR came from an adult who was a healthcare worker with PCR-confirmed SARS-CoV-2 infection or an uninfected control (not recorded which). V usage is TRBV7-2 and J usage is TRBJ2-3; TRBD1 matches 7 bases. The CDR3 region has the DNA TGTGCCACCAAACAAACGGGACAGAACACAGATACGCAGTATTTT. Amino acid sequence: CATKQTGQNTDTQYF.